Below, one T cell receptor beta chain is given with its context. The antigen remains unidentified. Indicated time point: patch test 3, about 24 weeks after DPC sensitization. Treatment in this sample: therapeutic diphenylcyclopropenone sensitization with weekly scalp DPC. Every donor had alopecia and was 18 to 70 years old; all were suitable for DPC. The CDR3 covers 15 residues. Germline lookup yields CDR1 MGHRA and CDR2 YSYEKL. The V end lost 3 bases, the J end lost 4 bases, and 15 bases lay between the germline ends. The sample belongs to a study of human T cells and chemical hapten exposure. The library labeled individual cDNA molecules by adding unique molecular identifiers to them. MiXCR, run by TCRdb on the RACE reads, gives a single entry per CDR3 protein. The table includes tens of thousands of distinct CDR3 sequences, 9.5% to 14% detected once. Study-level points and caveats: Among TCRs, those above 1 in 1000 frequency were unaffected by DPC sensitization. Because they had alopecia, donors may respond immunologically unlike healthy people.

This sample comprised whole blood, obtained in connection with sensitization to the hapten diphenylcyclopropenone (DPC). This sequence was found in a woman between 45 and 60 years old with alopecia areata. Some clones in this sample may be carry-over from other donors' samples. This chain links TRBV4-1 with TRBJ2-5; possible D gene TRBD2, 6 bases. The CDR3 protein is CASSQSFGGRETQYF. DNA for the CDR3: TGCGCCAGCAGCCAGAGTTTTGGGGGGAGAGAGACCCAGTACTTC.